This T cell receptor beta chain is drawn from a study of spatial heterogeneity in lung cancer. A word on this clonotype: Antigen specificity is unknown.

Study results and limitations: Ubiquitous expanded tumor TCRs showed up in blood more at resection than follow-up.

CDR3 size: 12 residues. With 5 bases clipped from V and 8 bases from J, the junction kept 6 bases outside the gene matches. Per the germline V gene, CDR1 is SGHRS and CDR2 is YFSETQ. Stated time point: sample taken at primary tumor resection. Whole RNA, isolated from tumor, nontumor lung or frozen PBMC, was sequenced without prior sorting. Unique molecular identifiers, one per molecule, were present on every TCR cDNA molecule. TCRdb independently ran MiXCR on the 5' RACE reads; one entry per CDR3 protein. The data hold approximately 81,000 distinct CDR3 sequences, with 10% to 15% observed a single time.

The chain uses TRBV5-1 and TRBJ1-1; the match to TRBD1 covers 7 bases. The sequenced sample was PBMCs, obtained at surgery. The receptor was derived from a male donor with early-stage non-small cell lung cancer. In DNA form, the CDR3 reads TGCGCCAGCAGAGAACCGACAGGGGAAGCTTTCTTT. This sequence encodes CASREPTGEAFF. The entire variable domain, with the rest obtained from reference TRBV5-1 and TRBJ1-1, is as follows: KAGVTQTPRYLIKTRGQQVTLSCSPISGHRSVSWYQQTPGQGLQFLFEYFSETQRNKGNFPGRFSGRQFSNSRSEMNVSTLELGDSALYLCASREPTGEAFFGQGTRLTVV.